The T cell receptor (beta chain) described here comes from a study of CD8 T cells in ankylosing spondylitis. There are a few counts of this clonotype. TCRdb re-analysed the 5' RACE reads in MiXCR, keeping a single row per CDR3 protein. The sample records about 310,000 distinct CDR3 sequences, about a fifth being singletons. Trimming took off 7 bases at V and 8 bases at J, with 11 bases between the two ends. The CDR3 has 11 amino acids. Per germline, CDR1 MNHNY and CDR2 SVGAGI (reference sequence). V and J are TRBV6-6 and TRBJ1-1; D unclear. Sequenced sample: blood, either unsorted or a sorted T cell fraction (not recorded which). The receptor was isolated from a female donor with ankylosing spondylitis or in good health (not recorded which). The CDR3 nucleotides read TGTGCCAGCACGGATTACTTAGAAGCTTTCTTT. Protein: CASTDYLEAFF.